The 18 T cell receptor beta chains reported below all come from one sample, sequenced in a study of OX40 agonist ivuxolimab in advanced cancers. Here immunoSEQ multiplex PCR was the method, and the copy in TCRdb shows in-frame clones only, minus some. The sample includes roughly 25,000 clones, about 70% seen only once; the top ten take approximately 13%. The sample consisted of CD4+ or CD8+ T cells sorted from blood, taken in a trial of the OX40 agonist ivuxolimab. The receptors shown here come from an adult with an advanced solid tumor such as melanoma, head and neck, liver or kidney cancer.

This chain connects TRBV2 to TRBJ2-5; no clear D. CDR1 SNHLY and CDR2 FYNNEI come from the germline V gene. The CDR3 is 14 residues long. Trimming took 1 base from V and 4 from J, leaving 10 bases between them. The CDR3 DNA sequence: TGTGCCAGCAGTGAAGGTCGGAACGGAGAGACCCAGTACTTC. Translating it yields CASSEGRNGETQYF.

V usage is TRBV19 and J usage is TRBJ1-2; D gene ambiguous. The germline gives CDR1 LNHDA, CDR2 SQIVND (reference sequence). CDR3 length: 14 amino acids. V lost 0 bases, J lost 7 bases, and 12 bases lay in between. The CDR3 region has the DNA TGTGCCAGTAGTATAGATCTAACAGCCGGTGGCTACACCTTC. Its translation: CASSIDLTAGGYTF.

The chain combines TRBV11-2 with TRBJ2-3; a weak D match, TRBD2 (6 bases). In germline, CDR1 is SGHAT, CDR2 FQNNGV. The CDR3 runs 15 residues. V was shortened by 3 bases and J by 2 bases, with 12 bases between the two germline ends. As DNA, the CDR3 is TGTGCCAGCAGCTTGGGGAGGCAGCTCACAGATACGCAGTATTTT. The encoded protein is CASSLGRQLTDTQYF. The complete variable domain, with remaining parts taken from reference TRBV11-2 and TRBJ2-3, reads EAGVAQSPRYKIIEKRQSVAFWCNPISGHATLYWYQQILGQGPKLLIQFQNNGVVDDSQLPKDRFSAERLKGVDSTLKIQPAKLEDSAVYLCASSLGRQLTDTQYFGPGTRLTVL.

This rearrangement joins TRBV6-1 to TRBJ2-7; weak D call: TRBD2 (6 bases). The germline V and J ends were trimmed by 7 bases and 4 bases, with 17 bases remaining between them. Per the germline V gene, CDR1 is MNHNS and CDR2 is SASEGT. The CDR3 is made up of 14 amino acids. CDR3 amino acids: CASIPPGGVYEQYF. The CDR3 DNA reads TGTGCCAGCATCCCCCCAGGAGGGGTTTACGAGCAGTACTTC.

In its sample, this clone is medium-sized (0.01 to 0.1%). V usage is TRBV5-4 and J usage is TRBJ1-5, with D maybe TRBD1 (6 bases). CDR1 is SGHNT and CDR2 is YYREEE in the germline V gene (reference sequence). There are 17 residues in the CDR3. V was clipped by 3 bases and J by 4 bases, with 20 bases between them. The CDR3: CASSSHGGGRGNQPQHF. The DNA for the CDR3 is TGTGCCAGCAGCTCCCACGGCGGGGGGCGCGGGAATCAGCCCCAGCATTTT.

The rearrangement links TRBV12-2 to TRBJ1-2; the DNA was not compared with TRBD1, the D call given in the table. TRBV12-2 is described as a pseudogene. This CDR3 has 13 residues. Written as DNA, the CDR3 is TGTGCACTGCACAGCCAGGGGACAGGTGGCTACACCTTC. Protein: CALHSQGTGGYTF.

The chain couples TRBV2 to TRBJ1-1; D might be TRBD1 (6 bases). Germline CDR1 reads SNHLY; CDR2 reads FYNNEI. The V end was cut by 6 bases, the J end by 7 bases, with 12 bases between. The CDR3 is made up of 12 amino acids. CDR3 sequence: CASREQGVEAFF. CDR3 sequence (DNA): TGTGCCAGCAGAGAACAGGGCGTTGAAGCTTTCTTT. Complete variable domain (other parts from reference TRBV2 and TRBJ1-1): EPEVTQTPSHQVTQMGQEVILRCVPISNHLYFYWYRQILGQKVEFLVSFYNNEISEKSEIFDDQFSVERPDGSNFTLKIRSTKLEDSAMYFCASREQGVEAFFGQGTRLTVV.

The chain has TRBV19 and TRBJ2-5; TRBD1 matches at 10 bases. The CDR3 spans 15 residues. After removal of 1 base from V and 4 bases from J, the junction contained 3 bases not matched to a gene. CDR1 is LNHDA and CDR2 is SQIVND in the germline V gene (reference sequence). The DNA of the CDR3 is TGTGCCAGTAGTATAGTTGGACAGGGGGGAGAGACCCAGTACTTC. The encoded protein is CASSIVGQGGETQYF.

The chain uses TRBV6-1 and TRBJ1-2; D not certain. V was clipped by 2 bases and J by 1 base, with 5 bases between them. The CDR3 is made up of 13 amino acids. From germline, CDR1 is MNHNS and CDR2 SASEGT. The CDR3 nucleotides are TGTGCCAGCAGTGAACGCGGTAACTATGGCTACACCTTC. It specifies CASSERGNYGYTF.

This rearrangement joins TRBV6-1 to TRBJ2-7; D tentatively fits TRBD1 or TRBD2 (5 bases each). Germline CDR1 and CDR2: MNHNS and SASEGT. The CDR3 has 15 amino acids. V was cut by 6 bases and J by 3 bases, with 18 bases left in between. The DNA of the CDR3 is TGTGCCAGCAGACGGGACGGAAGGGCGCTCTACGAGCAGTACTTC. Its translation: CASRRDGRALYEQYF.

The chain recombines TRBV4-1 with TRBJ2-5; 8 nucleotides align to TRBD1. The J call is in doubt because the DNA end fits TRBJ2-7 better. CDR1 and CDR2 from the germline V gene are MGHRA and YSYEKL. The CDR3 runs to 14 residues. CDR3 protein: CASSEGQGRVEQYF. CDR3 nucleotides: TGCGCCAGCAGCGAAGGACAGGGCCGGGTCGAGCAGTACTTC.

This chain links TRBV19 with TRBJ2-3; weak D call: TRBD1 (7 bases). Germline CDR1 LNHDA, CDR2 SQIVND (reference sequence). The CDR3 runs to 15 residues. V shed 5 bases and J shed 8 bases, with 20 bases lying between them. The CDR3, as DNA: TGTGCCAGTAGTGGCCGGGGGACAGTCCCTCGTACGCAGTATTTT. Translated, it gives CASSGRGTVPRTQYF.

This sequence joins TRBV5-8 and TRBJ1-1; D is undetermined. Germline V lookup: CDR1 SGHTS, CDR2 YDEGEE. The CDR3 is made up of 15 amino acids. Trimming took off 2 bases at V and 4 bases at J, with 15 bases between the two ends. Written as DNA, the CDR3 is TGTGCCAGCAGCTTTAGTTCTGCGGGAATCACTGAAGCTTTCTTT. It encodes CASSFSSAGITEAFF.

V is TRBV7-3 and J is TRBJ2-3; D gene uncertain. V was trimmed by 1 base and J by 6 bases, leaving 11 bases between them. This CDR3 has 14 residues. Looked up from germline, CDR1 is SGHTA and CDR2 is FQGTGA. CDR3 in amino acids: CASSLRPTVDTQYF. The CDR3 nucleotides are TGTGCCAGCAGCTTAAGGCCTACCGTGGATACGCAGTATTTT.

This chain uses TRBV6-4 with TRBJ1-1; unclear D gene. The CDR3 has 14 amino acids. V gave up 3 bases and J gave up 4 bases, with 12 bases separating them. The V gene's germline CDR1 is MRHNA and CDR2 SNTAGT. In DNA form, the CDR3 reads TGTGCCAGCAGTGATTCAAGCCGGGGCACTGAAGCTTTCTTT. As protein: CASSDSSRGTEAFF.

The V gene is TRBV4-1, the J gene TRBJ2-7; 10 nucleotides align to TRBD2. CDR1 and CDR2 (germline): MGHRA, YSYEKL. The CDR3 is 15 amino acids. Unmatched junction bases numbered 3, after V lost 0 bases and J lost 4 bases. CDR3 residues: CASSQEPSGGYEQYF. The CDR3 DNA sequence: TGCGCCAGCAGCCAAGAACCTAGCGGGGGTTACGAGCAGTACTTC.

The genes are TRBV5-1 and TRBJ1-3; D gene uncertain. Trimming removed 0 bases from V and 3 bases from J, with 16 bases in between. The germline V gene encodes CDR1 SGHRS and CDR2 YFSETQ. The CDR3 is 17 amino acids. The DNA of the CDR3 is TGCGCCAGCAGCTTGGCCAACGGCGGGGAAAATGGAAACACCATATATTTT. It is translated as CASSLANGGENGNTIYF.

J is TRBJ2-7 and V is TRBV18; D may be TRBD1 (5 bases). Germline-derived CDR1 and CDR2 are KGHSH and LQKENI. Trimming pared 3 bases from V and 3 bases from J, leaving 9 bases between. This CDR3 region has 13 residues. The CDR3 coding sequence is TGTGCCAGCTCACCCCAGACAGTCTACGAGCAGTACTTC. This sequence encodes CASSPQTVYEQYF.